This T cell receptor (beta chain) was sequenced for a study of blood T cell repertoires in COVID-19. Study details: COVID-19 samples collected from the United States, Italy and Spain covered acute and convalescent phases.

Ages ranged from about 18 to 89 years, with residence in about 24 US areas. Assignments of participants to cohorts depended upon their own reported clinical history. Authors' methods: The authors estimated nucleated cell counts from reference gene primer amplification. The assay was immunoSEQ multiplex PCR, and TCRdb's table has in-frame clones only and misses some. D and trimming were read from the DNA, whereas the V and J calls and clone size are those reported in that table. The sample has some 300,000 clones, around nine tenths seen once; the top ten hold roughly 2%. The CDR3 length is 12 residues. V was clipped by 2 bases and J by 4 bases, with 4 bases between them. Germline values: CDR1 WNHNN, CDR2 SYGVQD (reference sequence).

The V gene is TRBV10-1, the J gene TRBJ2-3; D uncertain. The sequencing input was PBMCs or T cells enriched from blood (not recorded which). This sequence was found in a woman aged 55-70 years in a cohort exposed to, infected with or recovered from COVID-19 (not recorded which). CDR3 nucleotide sequence: TGCGCCAGCAGTGAGGCGGCAGATACGCAGTATTTT. Translating it yields CASSEAADTQYF.